This T cell receptor (beta chain) is from a study of shared clonotypes between healthy human individuals. Study-wide background: Contributing individuals were a couple of females and three males aged 18 to 49. Whole-study findings and limits: Read depth was anticipated to influence clonotype sharing among donors. Clonotypes that were shared across a few donors made up approximately 5% of naive CD4 clonotypes.

The germline gives CDR1 SNHLY, CDR2 FYNNEI. Trimming left V 4 bases short and J 3 bases short, with 13 bases between. The CDR3 extends over 15 amino acids. Positively selected for CCR7, the CD45RO-negative cells used as naive CD8 cells excluded terminally differentiated effector memory CD45RA+ cells. The study drew its donors from healthy HIV-negative adults without recent acute infections or vaccinations. A note on this clone: Its antigen remains unknown.

Clones were read by immunoSEQ multiplex PCR, and TCRdb kept only the in-frame ones, dropping some. This sample has about 2.2 million clones, with around 93% found just once. Sequencing was done on a sample of naive CD8+ T cells from PBMCs. The chain is built from TRBV2 and TRBJ1-5; maybe TRBD1 (6 bases). This TCR came from a man between 18 and 29 years old in good health. Some clones in this sample may be carry-over from other donors' samples. The CDR3 loop is CASSAGTTNNQPQHF. The CDR3 nucleotides read TGTGCCAGCAGTGCAGGGACAACAAACAATCAGCCCCAGCATTTT.